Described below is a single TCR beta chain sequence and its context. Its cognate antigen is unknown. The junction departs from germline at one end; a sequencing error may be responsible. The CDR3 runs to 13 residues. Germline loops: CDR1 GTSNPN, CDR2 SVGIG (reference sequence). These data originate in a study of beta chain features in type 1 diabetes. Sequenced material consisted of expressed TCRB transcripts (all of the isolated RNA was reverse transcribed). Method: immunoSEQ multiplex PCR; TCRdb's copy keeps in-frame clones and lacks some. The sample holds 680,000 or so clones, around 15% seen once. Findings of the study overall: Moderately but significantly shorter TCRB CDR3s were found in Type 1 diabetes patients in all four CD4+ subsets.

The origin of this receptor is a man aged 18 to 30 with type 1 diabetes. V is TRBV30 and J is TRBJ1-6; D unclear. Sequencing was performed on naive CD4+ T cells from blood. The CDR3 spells CVSQAGNNSPLHF. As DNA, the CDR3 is TGCGTTTCTCAGGCGGGGAATAATTCACCCCTCCACTTT.